A single sample is the source of the 24 T cell receptor beta chains below, sequenced in a study of beta chain features in type 1 diabetes. Whole-study results and caveats: There was a moderate but significant shortening of TCRB CDR3s in all four CD4+ subsets of Type 1 diabetes patients.

Their recognized antigens are unknown. Reverse transcribing all isolated RNA meant expressed TCRB transcripts were sequenced. Method: immunoSEQ multiplex PCR; TCRdb's copy keeps in-frame clones and lacks some. The data contain 100,000 to 150,000 clones, 7% to 10% of them singletons. The sequenced sample consisted of central memory CD4+ T cells from blood. These receptors were obtained from a man aged 25 to 40 with type 1 diabetes.

This sequence joins TRBV9 and TRBJ2-3; 11 bases agree with TRBD2. CDR1 is SGDLS and CDR2 is YYNGEE in the germline V gene. V gave up 5 bases and J gave up 5 bases; unmatched junction bases: 4. The CDR3 covers 14 residues. The CDR3 reads CASSLAGGKDTQYF. As DNA, the CDR3 is TGTGCCAGCAGTCTAGCGGGGGGAAAAGATACGCAGTATTTT.

The rearrangement uses TRBV4-2 and TRBJ1-6; TRBD1 matches 7 bases. Germline V CDR1 and CDR2: LGHNA, YNFKEQ. J was trimmed by 8 bases and V by 4 bases; bases with no gene match: 8. This CDR3 has 15 amino acids. The CDR3, as DNA: TGTGCCAGCAGCCCCAGGGGGTCGGGAGATTCACCCCTCCACTTT. Amino acids: CASSPRGSGDSPLHF.

This clone was seen more than once but under ten times. The chain uses TRBV11-2 and TRBJ2-1; weak D call: TRBD2 (5 bases). The CDR3 has 13 residues. Germline V gene lookup returns CDR1 SGHAT and CDR2 FQNNGV. V dropped 1 base and J dropped 7 bases, with 8 bases sitting between them. The CDR3 reads CASSLGPGNEQFF. In DNA form, the CDR3 reads TGTGCCAGCAGCTTAGGCCCGGGGAATGAGCAGTTCTTC.

This clone was seen more than once but under ten times. V is TRBV30 and J is TRBJ1-6; D unclear. CDR3 length: 17 residues. With 3 bases removed from V and 0 bases from J, the gap between germline ends came to 15 bases. Germline V gene lookup returns CDR1 GTSNPN and CDR2 SVGIG (reference sequence). The CDR3 is CAWRPQISYSYNSPLHF. In nucleotides, the CDR3 is TGTGCCTGGAGGCCACAGATATCCTACTCCTATAATTCACCCCTCCACTTT.

This clone was counted only a few times. The chain joins TRBV19 to TRBJ1-2; TRBD1 aligns across 8 bases. Per the germline V gene, CDR1 is LNHDA and CDR2 is SQIVND (reference sequence). J gave up 8 bases and V 9 bases, and 5 bases lay outside the gene matches. The CDR3 is 11 residues long. The CDR3 DNA sequence: TGTGCCAGCGGACAGGGATTCGGCTACACCTTC. Translated, it gives CASGQGFGYTF.

V gene TRBV7-2 combines with J gene TRBJ2-5, with a weak D call TRBD2 (7 bases). Germline V CDR1 and CDR2: SGHTA, FQGNSA. The ends were cut back, 8 bases at V and 5 bases at J, with 12 bases in the middle. The CDR3 consists of 12 residues. CDR3 residues: CASGGGGETQYF. The CDR3 DNA reads TGTGCCAGCGGGGGGGGCGGTGAGACCCAGTACTTC.

The gene calls are TRBV7-9 and TRBJ1-1; possible D gene TRBD1, 5 bases. Germline V gene sequence: CDR1 SEHNR, CDR2 FQNEAQ (reference sequence). The CDR3 totals 14 residues. The ends were cut back, 1 base at V and 3 bases at J, with 9 bases in the middle. This CDR3 is CASSLGIGDTEAFF. CDR3 sequence (DNA): TGTGCCAGCAGCTTAGGGATAGGGGACACTGAAGCTTTCTTT.

Notes on this clone: At the DNA level, this CDR3 is encoded by other sequences in the same sample as well. V and J are TRBV7-9 and TRBJ2-1; the match to TRBD2 covers 9 bases. Germline V CDR1 and CDR2: SEHNR, FQNEAQ (reference sequence). The CDR3 is made up of 16 amino acids. The V and J ends lost 2 bases and 4 bases, in that order; junction bases with no gene match: 6. CDR3: CASSLSLAGSYNEQFF. CDR3 nucleotides: TGTGCCAGCAGCTTAAGTCTAGCGGGATCTTACAATGAGCAGTTCTTC.

This clone has more than one count but fewer than ten. The rearrangement joins TRBV4-2 to TRBJ1-4; D is perhaps TRBD1 (5 bases). Germline lookup yields CDR1 LGHNA and CDR2 YNFKEQ. V was trimmed by 11 bases and J by 5 bases, leaving 12 bases between them. CDR3 length: 12 residues. CDR3 DNA: TGTGCCGTGGGGGGGGACAATGAAAAACTGTTTTTT. Translation gives CAVGGDNEKLFF.

The gene calls are TRBV4-1 and TRBJ2-7; maybe TRBD2 (5 bases). Trimming stripped 4 bases from V and 3 bases from J, with 10 bases between. In germline, CDR1 is MGHRA, CDR2 YSYEKL. The CDR3 totals 13 residues. The CDR3 spells CASSLGSGYEQYF. The CDR3 region has the DNA TGCGCCAGCAGCCTAGGGAGCGGCTACGAGCAGTACTTC.

In its sample, this clone was seen a few times. The same CDR3 arises from other DNA sequences in this sample as well. This chain links TRBV9 with TRBJ2-5; TRBD2 might be the D (6 bases). Germline V gene data show CDR1 as SGDLS and CDR2 as YYNGEE. V was cut by 2 bases and J by 2 bases, with 13 bases left in between. The CDR3 spans 15 residues. The CDR3: CASSVSPAGQETQYF. CDR3 nucleotides: TGTGCCAGCAGCGTGTCCCCGGCGGGGCAAGAGACCCAGTACTTC.

This rearrangement joins TRBV5-1 to TRBJ1-2; unclear D gene. The CDR3 extends over 13 amino acids. Germline V gives CDR1 SGHRS, CDR2 YFSETQ. Trimming stripped 3 bases from V and 3 bases from J, with 9 bases between. The CDR3 DNA reads TGCGCCAGCAGCTACACACGGGACTATGGCTACACCTTC. Translating it yields CASSYTRDYGYTF. Looking up the rest from reference TRBV5-1 and TRBJ1-2 gives the full variable domain: KAGVTQTPRYLIKTRGQQVTLSCSPISGHRSVSWYQQTPGQGLQFLFEYFSETQRNKGNFPGRFSGRQFSNSRSEMNVSTLELGDSALYLCASSYTRDYGYTFGSGTRLTVV.

V usage is TRBV5-6 and J usage is TRBJ2-3; the D gene is possibly TRBD2 (6 bases). CDR1 and CDR2 (germline): SGHDT, YYEEEE. The CDR3 runs 15 residues. V lost 6 bases to trimming and J lost 0 bases, with 14 bases between them. The CDR3 bases are TGTGCCAGCAACCCTCGGGGGATTAGCACAGATACGCAGTATTTT. Protein product: CASNPRGISTDTQYF.

This clone was detected only a few times. J is TRBJ1-1 and V is TRBV18, with 7 bases fitting TRBD1. Germline CDR1 KGHSH, CDR2 LQKENI. The CDR3 length is 16 residues. Trimming at V came to 6 bases and at J to 3 bases, leaving 13 bases not matched to a gene. The CDR3 coding sequence is TGTGCCAGCTCCGGGACAGCCACACCAAGGGACACTGAAGCTTTCTTT. Amino acid sequence: CASSGTATPRDTEAFF. Using reference TRBV18 and TRBJ1-1 for the parts outside the CDR3, the full variable domain is NAGVMQNPRHLVRRRGQEARLRCSPMKGHSHVYWYRQLPEEGLKFMVYLQKENIIDESGMPKERFSAEFPKEGPSILRIQQVVRGDSAAYFCASSGTATPRDTEAFFGQGTRLTVV.

This clone has just a few counts. V gene TRBV2 combines with J gene TRBJ2-5; the D is unclear. Trimming cost V 7 bases and J 5 bases, with 8 bases left between them. The CDR3 length is 11 residues. The V gene's germline CDR1 is SNHLY and CDR2 FYNNEI. The CDR3 sequence is CASTERETQYF. The CDR3 DNA reads TGTGCCAGCACAGAGCGCGAGACCCAGTACTTC.

A few counts support this clone. V usage is TRBV6-1 and J usage is TRBJ2-7; 7 bases agree with TRBD1. The CDR3 contains 13 residues. Germline V gives CDR1 MNHNS, CDR2 SASEGT. V dropped 7 bases and J dropped 2; count of bases not matched to a gene: 5. This CDR3 is CASTRQGTYEQYF. Here the CDR3 DNA reads TGTGCCAGCACCAGACAGGGAACCTACGAGCAGTACTTC.

This clone was seen a handful of times. J is TRBJ2-7 and V is TRBV4-2; 9 bases line up with TRBD1. CDR3 size: 15 residues. The V gene's germline CDR1 is LGHNA and CDR2 YNFKEQ. Trimming cost V 5 bases and J 5 bases; bases outside gene matches: 10. CDR3 coding DNA: TGTGCCAGCAGCGCAACCGGGACAGGGAGGCACGAGCAGTACTTC. Residues: CASSATGTGRHEQYF.

This clone was detected a few times. CDR3 amino acids: CATGRQGIYEKLFF. In nucleotides, the CDR3 is TGTGCCACCGGACGACAGGGGATATATGAAAAACTGTTTTTT. The chain is built from TRBV2 and TRBJ1-4, with TRBD1 matching 8 bases. CDR3 length: 14 amino acids. The germline V gene encodes CDR1 SNHLY and CDR2 FYNNEI. Unmatched junction bases numbered 10, after V lost 10 bases and J lost 6 bases. The full variable domain, its missing parts supplied by reference TRBV2 and TRBJ1-4, is EPEVTQTPSHQVTQMGQEVILRCVPISNHLYFYWYRQILGQKVEFLVSFYNNEISEKSEIFDDQFSVERPDGSNFTLKIRSTKLEDSAMYFCATGRQGIYEKLFFGSGTQLSVL.

This clone has a handful of counts. This chain links TRBV11-2 with TRBJ1-1; perhaps TRBD1 as D (6 bases). The CDR3 has 15 residues. CDR1 SGHAT and CDR2 FQNNGV come from the germline V gene. V lost 3 bases, J lost 1 base, and 12 bases lay in between. The CDR3 spells CASSLIRGTNTEAFF. The CDR3 DNA sequence: TGTGCCAGCAGCTTGATCAGGGGCACGAACACTGAAGCTTTCTTT.

This sequence joins TRBV29-1 and TRBJ1-4; D may be TRBD1 (5 bases). CDR1 SQVTM and CDR2 ANQGSEA come from the germline V gene. V lost 7 bases and J lost 3, with 12 bases in between. The CDR3 contains 13 residues. DNA for the CDR3: TGCAGCGGCGGGACCAGACCTAATGAAAAACTGTTTTTT. Encoded protein: CSGGTRPNEKLFF.

This sequence joins TRBV6-1 and TRBJ1-1; no definite D call. The CDR3 covers 12 residues. The germline V gene has CDR1 MNHNS and CDR2 SASEGT. V dropped 8 bases and J dropped 1 base, with 8 bases sitting between them. Here the CDR3 reads CASGLENTEAFF. The CDR3 DNA reads as TGTGCCAGCGGACTCGAGAACACTGAAGCTTTCTTT.

Only a few counts were recorded for this clone. The V call is TRBV7-8, the J call TRBJ2-5, with TRBD1 matching over 8 bases. Germline V CDR1 and CDR2: SGHVS, FQNEAQ. J gave up 2 bases and V 6 bases, and 5 bases lay outside the gene matches. The CDR3 sequence is 14 residues long. CDR3 sequence reads: CASRDRVGQETQYF. CDR3 DNA sequence: TGTGCCAGCAGGGACAGGGTTGGGCAAGAGACCCAGTACTTC. Variable domain in full (rest from reference TRBV7-8 and TRBJ2-5): GAGVSQSPRYKVAKRGQDVALRCDPISGHVSLFWYQQALGQGPEFLTYFQNEAQLDKSGLPSDRFFAERPEGSVSTLKIQRTQQEDSAVYLCASRDRVGQETQYFGPGTRLLVL.

This clone was detected only a few times. This rearrangement joins TRBV10-3 to TRBJ2-3; maybe TRBD1 (6 bases). With 8 bases removed from V and 3 bases from J, the gap between germline ends came to 15 bases. Germline assignment: CDR1 ENHRY and CDR2 SYGVKD. The CDR3 loop spans 14 amino acids. The chain's CDR3 is CAIRAGESTDTQYF. CDR3 sequence (DNA): TGTGCCATCCGGGCAGGGGAAAGTACAGATACGCAGTATTTT.

V is TRBV7-6 and J is TRBJ1-1, with 7 bases fitting TRBD1. V gave up 4 bases and J gave up 0 bases; unmatched junction bases: 8. There are 16 residues in the CDR3. Looked up from germline, CDR1 is SGHVS and CDR2 is FNYEAQ. The CDR3 DNA sequence: TGTGCCAGCAGCTCCGCTCCAACAGGGGTGAACACTGAAGCTTTCTTT. Amino acids: CASSSAPTGVNTEAFF.